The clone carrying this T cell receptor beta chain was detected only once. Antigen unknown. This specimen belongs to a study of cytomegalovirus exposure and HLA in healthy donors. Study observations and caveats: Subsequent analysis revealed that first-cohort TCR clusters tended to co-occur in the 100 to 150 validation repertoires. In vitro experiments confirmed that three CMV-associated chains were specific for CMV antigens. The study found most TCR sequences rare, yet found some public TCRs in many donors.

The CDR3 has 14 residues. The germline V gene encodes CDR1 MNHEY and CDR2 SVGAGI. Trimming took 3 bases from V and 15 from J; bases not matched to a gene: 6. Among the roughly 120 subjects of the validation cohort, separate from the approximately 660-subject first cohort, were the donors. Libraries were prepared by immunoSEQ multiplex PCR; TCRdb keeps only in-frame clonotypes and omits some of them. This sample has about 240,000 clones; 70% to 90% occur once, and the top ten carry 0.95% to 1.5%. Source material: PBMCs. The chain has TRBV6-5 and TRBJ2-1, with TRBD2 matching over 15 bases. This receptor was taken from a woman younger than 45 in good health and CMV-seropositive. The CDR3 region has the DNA TGTGCCAGCAGTTATGGACTAGCGGGAGGGCACGCGTTCTTC. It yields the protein CASSYGLAGGHAFF.